This T cell receptor beta chain stems from a study of blood T cell repertoires in COVID-19. Across the study: Material from acute and convalescent COVID-19 was sourced from the United States, Italy and Spain.

Trimming took 5 bases from V and 0 from J, leaving 11 bases between them. The CDR3 sequence is 15 residues long. Germline V CDR1 and CDR2: LNHDA, SQIVND (reference sequence). In the original processing: Estimation of nucleated cell counts relied on the amplification of reference gene primers. The method was immunoSEQ multiplex PCR; TCRdb's version includes in-frame clones alone and lacks a portion of them. The V and J calls and clone size are taken from that table; D and trimming were inferred from the DNA. This repertoire shows over 250,000 clones, roughly 80% found once; its top ten account for approximately 9%.

This sequence originates from a woman aged 45-59 years who had recovered from COVID-19. The sample comprised peripheral blood. J is TRBJ1-5 and V is TRBV19; D is ambiguous. CDR3 amino acids: CASSPVVYSNQPQHF. The CDR3 bases are TGTGCCAGTAGTCCAGTTGTTTATAGCAATCAGCCCCAGCATTTT.